A single sample gave rise to the 15 T cell receptor beta chains below, sequenced in a study of breast tumors, draining lymph nodes, adjacent tissues. Axillary draining lymph nodes of breast cancer patients supplied the node samples. In TCRdb, the multiplex PCR reads were re-called with MiXCR into one record per CDR3 protein. The sample consists of about 140,000 distinct CDR3 sequences, around a third of them appearing once. Sequencing was done on a sample of axillary lymph node tissue. All receptors come from a female donor with breast cancer. Some clones in this sample may be carry-over from other donors' samples.

As regards this clonotype: Because the CDR3 is missing its conserved closing phenylalanine or tryptophan, this is likely a read error. The DNA is omitted, as the CDR3 cannot be located on it reliably, and the CDR3 follows TCRdb's listing. The chain carries TRBV7-7 and TRBJ2-5; the DNA was not compared with TRBD1, the D call given in the table. The CDR3 spans 15 residues, counting both ends. Germline CDR1 reads SSHAT; CDR2 reads FNYEAQ (reference sequence). The CDR3 sequence is CASSLEGARQETQHL.

This clonotype showed up many times. The CDR3 nucleotides read TGTGCCAGCAGCTTAACAGGGGGTGGGGATGAGCAGTTCTTC. As protein: CASSLTGGGDEQFF. The chain uses TRBV5-6 and TRBJ2-1; 8 bases fit TRBD1. CDR1 SGHDT and CDR2 YYEEEE come from the germline V gene. The CDR3 length is 14 residues. The J segment lost 8 bases and the V segment lost 2 bases, leaving 6 bases of the junction unmatched. Using reference TRBV5-6 and TRBJ2-1 for the parts outside the CDR3, the full variable domain is DAGVTQSPTHLIKTRGQQVTLRCSPKSGHDTVSWYQQALGQGPQFIFQYYEEEERQRGNFPDRFSGHQFPNYSSELNVNALLLGDSALYLCASSLTGGGDEQFFGPGTRLTVL.

At least ten counts were recorded for this clonotype. The gene calls are TRBV11-2 and TRBJ2-5; D call uncertain. The CDR3 is made up of 15 amino acids. Trimming took off 1 base at V and 4 bases at J, with 13 bases between the two ends. From germline, CDR1 is SGHAT and CDR2 FQNNGV. CDR3 bases: TGTGCCAGCAGCTTAGGGGTACTGGGGTCAGAGACCCAGTACTTC. Translation gives CASSLGVLGSETQYF.

This clonotype was recorded many times. A read error is possible here, since a much larger clone lies one base away. The gene calls are TRBV20-1 and TRBJ2-5, with unresolved D. Germline V gene sequence: CDR1 DFQATT, CDR2 SNEGSKA (reference sequence). The CDR3 is made up of 12 amino acids. The CDR3 loop reads CSAITEQETPYF. CDR3 coding DNA: TGCAGTGCTATCACCGAACAAGAGACCCCGTACTTC.

The CDR3 is CASSPQGSAEQCV. The CDR3 bases are TGTGCCAGCAGTCCCCAGGGATCTGCCGAGCAGTGCGTC. The genes are TRBV6-2 or TRBV6-3 and TRBJ2-7; possibly TRBD1 for D (5 bases). The CDR3 is made up of 13 amino acids. Germline assignment: CDR1 MNHEY and CDR2 SVGEGT.

This clonotype was picked up many times. This chain links TRBV2 with TRBJ2-3; D unresolved. The V end was cut by 7 bases, the J end by 3 bases, with 11 bases between. The CDR3 has 13 amino acids. Germline CDR1 reads SNHLY; CDR2 reads FYNNEI. CDR3 sequence reads: CASTRRGTDTQYF. The CDR3 bases are TGTGCCAGCACCAGGAGAGGTACAGATACGCAGTATTTT.

This clonotype has a count of ten or more. V and J are TRBV11-1 and TRBJ1-2, with 9 bases that match TRBD1. Per germline, CDR1 SGHAT and CDR2 FQDESV (reference sequence). The ends lost 8 bases at V and 8 bases at J; junction bases unmatched: 3. The length of the CDR3 is 11 residues. The CDR3 here is CASGDRVGYTF. CDR3 bases: TGTGCCAGCGGGGACAGGGTCGGCTACACCTTC.

This clonotype was recorded many times. The chain couples TRBV9 to TRBJ2-5, with D perhaps matching TRBD1 (6 bases). CDR3 length equals 14 residues. Looked up from germline, CDR1 is SGDLS and CDR2 is YYNGEE. The germline V and J ends were trimmed by 3 bases and 5 bases, with 14 bases remaining between them. The CDR3 here is CASSAGTPGETQYF. In nucleotides, the CDR3 is TGTGCCAGCAGCGCCGGGACACCGGGCGAGACCCAGTACTTC.

The chain recombines TRBV19 with TRBJ2-7; either TRBD1 or TRBD2 may supply D (6 bases each). Trimming shortened V by 3 bases and J by 3 bases, and 12 bases separated the two germline ends. The CDR3 consists of 14 residues. The V gene's germline CDR1 is LNHDA and CDR2 SQIVND (reference sequence). Here the CDR3 reads CASSIEEGDYEQYF. The CDR3 DNA reads TGTGCCAGTAGTATCGAGGAGGGGGACTACGAGCAGTACTTC.

This clonotype was recorded only once. The rearrangement uses TRBV27 and TRBJ2-1; 10 positions match TRBD1. Unmatched junction bases numbered 3, after V lost 5 bases and J lost 2 bases. The CDR3 sequence is 15 residues long. Germline CDR1 reads MNHEY; CDR2 reads SMNVEV (reference sequence). The CDR3 is CASSPGTGAYNEQFF. The CDR3 nucleotides are TGTGCCAGCAGTCCCGGGACAGGGGCCTACAATGAGCAGTTCTTC.

The rearrangement joins TRBV19 to TRBJ1-1; no definite D call. The V gene lost 3 bases and the J gene lost 4 bases, with 12 bases spanning the gap. Germline assignment: CDR1 LNHDA and CDR2 SQIVND (reference sequence). The CDR3 loop spans 14 amino acids. CDR3 sequence (DNA): TGTGCCAGTAGTATGTCCTATCGGGGCACTGAAGCTTTCTTT. This encodes CASSMSYRGTEAFF. Full variable domain (outside the CDR3, taken from reference TRBV19 and TRBJ1-1): DGGITQSPKYLFRKEGQNVTLSCEQNLNHDAMYWYRQDPGQGLRLIYYSQIVNDFQKGDIAEGYSVSREKKESFPLTVTSAQKNPTAFYLCASSMSYRGTEAFFGQGTRLTVV.

This clonotype was counted many times. The rearrangement joins TRBV11-3 to TRBJ2-2, with D hard to call. V lost 1 base and J lost 6, with 12 bases in between. The germline CDR1 and CDR2 sequences are SGHNT and YENEEA. This CDR3 has 15 residues. CDR3 nucleotide sequence: TGTGCCAGCAGCTTAGCTTCCCTTGATGCCGGGGAGCTGTTTTTT. The encoded protein is CASSLASLDAGELFF. The whole variable domain, remainder taken from reference TRBV11-3 and TRBJ2-2, is EAGVVQSPRYKIIEKKQPVAFWCNPISGHNTLYWYLQNLGQGPELLIRYENEEAVDDSQLPKDRFSAERLKGVDSTLKIQPAELGDSAVYLCASSLASLDAGELFFGEGSRLTVL.

The V gene is TRBV20-1, the J gene TRBJ2-6; 13 bases agree with TRBD2. Germline loops: CDR1 DFQATT, CDR2 SNEGSKA (reference sequence). This CDR3 comprises 18 residues. J was trimmed by 2 bases and V by 6 bases; bases with no gene match: 10. Here the CDR3 reads CSASGGLAGAPGANVLTF. The CDR3 nucleotides are TGCAGTGCCTCGGGAGGACTAGCGGGGGCCCCTGGGGCCAACGTCCTGACTTTC.

This clonotype was observed many times. The chain uses TRBV7-2 and TRBJ2-1; no definite D call. Germline CDR1 SGHTA, CDR2 FQGNSA. V lost 1 base, J lost 5 bases, and 6 bases lay in between. The CDR3 contains 13 residues. CDR3 in amino acids: CASSLDTDNEQFF. In DNA form, the CDR3 reads TGTGCCAGCAGCTTAGACACAGACAATGAGCAGTTCTTC. Filled out from reference TRBV7-2 and TRBJ2-1, the complete variable domain reads GAGVSQSPSNKVTEKGKDVELRCDPISGHTALYWYRQSLGQGLEFLIYFQGNSAPDKSGLPSDRFSAERTGGSVSTLTIQRTQQEDSAVYLCASSLDTDNEQFFGPGTRLTVL.

This clonotype was seen repeatedly, ten times or more. Here the CDR3 reads CASRQGLLIDTQYF. CDR3 nucleotides: TGTGCCAGCAGACAGGGACTTTTAATCGATACGCAGTATTTT. The chain combines TRBV6-1 with TRBJ2-3; D tentatively reads TRBD1 or TRBD2 (6 bases each). The CDR3 sequence is 14 residues long. V was shortened by 6 bases and J by 6 bases, with 16 bases between the two germline ends. Germline V gene data show CDR1 as MNHNS and CDR2 as SASEGT.